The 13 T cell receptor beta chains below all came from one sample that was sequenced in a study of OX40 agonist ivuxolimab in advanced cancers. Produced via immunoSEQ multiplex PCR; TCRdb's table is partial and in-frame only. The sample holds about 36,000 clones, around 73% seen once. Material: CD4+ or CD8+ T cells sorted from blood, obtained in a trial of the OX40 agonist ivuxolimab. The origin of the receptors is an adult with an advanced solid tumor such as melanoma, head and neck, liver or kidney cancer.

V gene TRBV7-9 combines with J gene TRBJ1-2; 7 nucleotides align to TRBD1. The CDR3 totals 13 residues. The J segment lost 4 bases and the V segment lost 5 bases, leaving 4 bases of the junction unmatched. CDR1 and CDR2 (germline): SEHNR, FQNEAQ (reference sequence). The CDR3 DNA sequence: TGTGCCAGCAGCCCGACAGGGTTCTATGGCTACACCTTC. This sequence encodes CASSPTGFYGYTF. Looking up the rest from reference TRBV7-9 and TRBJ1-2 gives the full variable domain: DTGVSQNPRHKITKRGQNVTFRCDPISEHNRLYWYRQTLGQGPEFLTYFQNEAQLEKSRLLSDRFSAERPKGSFSTLEIQRTEQGDSAMYLCASSPTGFYGYTFGSGTRLTVV.

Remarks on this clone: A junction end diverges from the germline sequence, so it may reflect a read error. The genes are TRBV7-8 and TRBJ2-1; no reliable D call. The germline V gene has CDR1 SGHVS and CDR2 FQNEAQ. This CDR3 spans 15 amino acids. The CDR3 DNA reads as TGTTCCAGCAGCTCTGACTCTAGCTCCTACAATGAGCAGTTCTTC. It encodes CSSSSDSSSYNEQFF.

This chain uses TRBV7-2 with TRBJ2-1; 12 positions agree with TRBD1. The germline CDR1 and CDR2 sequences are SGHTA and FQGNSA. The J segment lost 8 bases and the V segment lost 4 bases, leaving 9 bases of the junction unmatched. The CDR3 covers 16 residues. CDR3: CASSSTGTGGRDEQFF. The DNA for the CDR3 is TGTGCCAGCAGCTCCACCGGGACAGGGGGCAGAGATGAGCAGTTCTTC.

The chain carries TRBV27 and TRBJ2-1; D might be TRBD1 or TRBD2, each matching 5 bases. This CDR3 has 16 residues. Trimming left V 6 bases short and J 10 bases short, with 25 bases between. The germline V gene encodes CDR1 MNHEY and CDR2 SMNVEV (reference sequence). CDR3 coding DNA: TGTGCCAGCAGACTTGGGTGGGAGTTGTCCTCAGGGGAGCAGTTCTTC. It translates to CASRLGWELSSGEQFF.

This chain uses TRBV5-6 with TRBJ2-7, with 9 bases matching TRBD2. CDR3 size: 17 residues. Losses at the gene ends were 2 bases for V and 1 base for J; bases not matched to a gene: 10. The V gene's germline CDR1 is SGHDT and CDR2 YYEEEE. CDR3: CASSFIYSGGLSYEQYF. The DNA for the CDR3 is TGTGCCAGCAGCTTCATCTATAGCGGGGGATTATCCTACGAGCAGTACTTC. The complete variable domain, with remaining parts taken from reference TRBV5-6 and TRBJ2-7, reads DAGVTQSPTHLIKTRGQQVTLRCSPKSGHDTVSWYQQALGQGPQFIFQYYEEEERQRGNFPDRFSGHQFPNYSSELNVNALLLGDSALYLCASSFIYSGGLSYEQYFGPGTRLTVT.

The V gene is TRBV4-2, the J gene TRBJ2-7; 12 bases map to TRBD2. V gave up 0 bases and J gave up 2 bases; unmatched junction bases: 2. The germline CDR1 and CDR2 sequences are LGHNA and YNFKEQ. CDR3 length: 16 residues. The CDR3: CASSQDASGGAYEQYF. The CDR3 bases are TGTGCCAGCAGCCAAGATGCTAGCGGGGGGGCCTACGAGCAGTACTTC.

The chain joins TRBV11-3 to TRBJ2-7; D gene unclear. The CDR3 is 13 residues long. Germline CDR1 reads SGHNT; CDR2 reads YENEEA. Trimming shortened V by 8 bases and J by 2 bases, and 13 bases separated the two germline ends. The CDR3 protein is CASSQGWPYEQYF. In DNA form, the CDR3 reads TGTGCCAGCTCCCAAGGGTGGCCCTACGAGCAGTACTTC.

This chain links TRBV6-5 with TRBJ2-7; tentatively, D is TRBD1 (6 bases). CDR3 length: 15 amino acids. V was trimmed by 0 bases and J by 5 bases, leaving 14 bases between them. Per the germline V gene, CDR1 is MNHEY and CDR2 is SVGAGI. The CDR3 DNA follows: TGTGCCAGCAGTTACTCGAAAGGGGGAGTGGACGAGCAGTACTTC. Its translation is CASSYSKGGVDEQYF.

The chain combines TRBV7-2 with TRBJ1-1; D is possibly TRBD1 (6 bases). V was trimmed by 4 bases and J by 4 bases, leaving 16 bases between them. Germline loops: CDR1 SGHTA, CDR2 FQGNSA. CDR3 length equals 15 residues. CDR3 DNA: TGTGCCAGCAGCTCACTGGGGGGCTTTAGCACTGAAGCTTTCTTT. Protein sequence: CASSSLGGFSTEAFF.

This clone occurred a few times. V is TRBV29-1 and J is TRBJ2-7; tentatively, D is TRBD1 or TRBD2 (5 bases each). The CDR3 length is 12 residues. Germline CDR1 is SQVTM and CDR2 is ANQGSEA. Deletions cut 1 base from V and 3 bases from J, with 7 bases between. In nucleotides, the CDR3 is TGCAGCGTTGAAGCAGGGAGCTACGAGCAGTACTTC. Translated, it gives CSVEAGSYEQYF.

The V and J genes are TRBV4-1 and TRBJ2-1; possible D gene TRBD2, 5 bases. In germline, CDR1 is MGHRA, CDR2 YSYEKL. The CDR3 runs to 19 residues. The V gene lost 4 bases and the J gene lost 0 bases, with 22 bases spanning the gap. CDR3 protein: CASSPGPSPAASSYNEQFF. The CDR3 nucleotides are TGCGCCAGCAGCCCCGGCCCCAGCCCAGCGGCGAGCTCCTACAATGAGCAGTTCTTC.

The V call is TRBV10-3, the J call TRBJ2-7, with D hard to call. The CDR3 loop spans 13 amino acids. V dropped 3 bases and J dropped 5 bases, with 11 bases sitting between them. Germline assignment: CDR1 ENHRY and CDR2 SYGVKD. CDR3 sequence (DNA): TGTGCCATCAGTGATAGAGGAAGGGACGAGCAGTACTTC. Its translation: CAISDRGRDEQYF.

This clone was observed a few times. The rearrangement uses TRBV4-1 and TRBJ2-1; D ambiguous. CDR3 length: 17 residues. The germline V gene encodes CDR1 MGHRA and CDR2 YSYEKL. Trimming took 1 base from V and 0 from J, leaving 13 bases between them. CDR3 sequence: CASSQGVTISSYNEQFF. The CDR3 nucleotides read TGCGCCAGCAGCCAAGGGGTCACCATTAGCTCCTACAATGAGCAGTTCTTC.